Shown below are 17 T cell receptor beta chains from a single sample sequenced in a study of shared T cell receptors in the human thymus. Produced via immunoSEQ multiplex PCR; TCRdb's table is partial and in-frame only. The table records approximately 730,000 clones, approximately 85% of them present only once. The data also belong to a second study, concerning human thymus T cells.

Sequenced sample: thymocytes. The receptors come from a girl under three years old with a congenital heart defect.

The CDR3 protein is CASSLPGTGWGSPLHF. In DNA form, the CDR3 reads TGTGCCAGCAGCCTGCCGGGGACAGGGTGGGGTTCACCCCTCCACTTT. The chain couples TRBV14 to TRBJ1-6; TRBD1 matches at 9 bases. CDR1 is SGHDN, CDR2 FVKESK, per germline. This CDR3 is 16 amino acids long. Trimming removed 4 bases from V and 9 bases from J; junction bases left unmatched: 10.

The gene calls are TRBV9 and TRBJ1-1; 8 bases agree with TRBD1. Trimming took 0 bases from V and 4 from J; bases not matched to a gene: 5. CDR1 and CDR2 (germline): SGDLS, YYNGEE. The CDR3 runs to 15 residues. The CDR3 here is CASSVGQGAGTEAFF. The CDR3 coding sequence is TGTGCCAGCAGCGTAGGGCAGGGGGCAGGCACTGAAGCTTTCTTT.

The chain uses TRBV15 and TRBJ2-5; TRBD1 agrees at 10 bases. This CDR3 spans 16 amino acids. V dropped 4 bases and J dropped 5; count of bases not matched to a gene: 10. Per germline, CDR1 LNHNV and CDR2 YYDKDF (reference sequence). The CDR3 is CATSIGDRGRGETQYF. CDR3 nucleotides: TGTGCCACCAGCATCGGGGACAGGGGAAGAGGGGAGACCCAGTACTTC.

This clone has a handful of counts. V is TRBV19 and J is TRBJ1-1, with D unresolved. There are 12 residues in the CDR3. Trimming left V 7 bases short and J 4 bases short, with 10 bases between. CDR1 and CDR2 (germline): LNHDA, SQIVND (reference sequence). The CDR3 loop is CASTNLGTEAFF. Here the CDR3 DNA reads TGTGCCAGTACCAACCTCGGCACTGAAGCTTTCTTT.

The chain is built from TRBV2 and TRBJ2-7, with TRBD1 matching over 11 bases. V was clipped by 8 bases and J by 4 bases; unmatched bases: 7. Germline values: CDR1 SNHLY, CDR2 FYNNEI. The CDR3 totals 14 residues. This CDR3 is CASRGQGADYEQYF. The CDR3 region has the DNA TGTGCCAGCCGCGGACAGGGGGCGGATTACGAGCAGTACTTC.

The chain joins TRBV6-1 to TRBJ2-3, with TRBD2 matching over 8 bases. Germline trimming cut 2 bases from V and 6 bases from J; bases unmatched to any gene: 16. Per the germline V gene, CDR1 is MNHNS and CDR2 is SASEGT. The CDR3 is made up of 18 amino acids. CDR3 sequence (DNA): TGTGCCAGCAGTGAACCAGCGGGGGAGGTGAGGTTCGGGGATACGCAGTATTTT. It yields the protein CASSEPAGEVRFGDTQYF.

This clone was seen a few times. This rearrangement joins TRBV7-6 to TRBJ2-4, with 15 bases identical to TRBD2. Trimming removed 5 bases from V and 1 base from J; junction bases left unmatched: 3. Germline V CDR1 and CDR2: SGHVS, FNYEAQ. The CDR3 consists of 17 residues. For the CDR3, the DNA is TGTGCCAGCAGCCCCGGGACTAGCGGGGGGGCCAAAAACATTCAGTACTTC. It yields the protein CASSPGTSGGAKNIQYF.

The chain combines TRBV4-3 with TRBJ1-1, with D perhaps TRBD1 (6 bases). The CDR3 is made up of 14 amino acids. Germline lookup yields CDR1 LGHNA and CDR2 YSLEER. V was clipped by 0 bases and J by 8 bases, with 13 bases between them. The CDR3 nucleotides read TGCGCCAGCAGCCAAGATCGAGGGGGAAGCGAAGCTTTCTTT. As protein: CASSQDRGGSEAFF.

The V and J genes are TRBV14 and TRBJ1-2, with D unclear. The V end was cut by 2 bases, the J end by 2 bases, with 6 bases between. The CDR3 has 13 residues. The germline V gene has CDR1 SGHDN and CDR2 FVKESK. The CDR3 coding sequence is TGTGCCAGCAGCCAATCCAGGAACTATGGCTACACCTTC. Translated: CASSQSRNYGYTF.

The chain has TRBV5-1 and TRBJ1-6; D is undetermined. Trimming left V 2 bases short and J 8 bases short, with 11 bases between. The CDR3 loop spans 14 amino acids. From germline, CDR1 is SGHRS and CDR2 YFSETQ. The CDR3 bases are TGCGCCAGCAGCTTCGCCGGTGCGGATTCACCCCTCCACTTT. Translation gives CASSFAGADSPLHF.

CDR3 region: CASAKPGTGQSGANVLTF. CDR3 coding DNA: TGCGCCAGCGCCAAGCCTGGGACAGGGCAATCTGGGGCCAACGTCCTGACTTTC. The chain links TRBV5-1 to TRBJ2-6, with 9 nucleotides matching TRBD1. This CDR3 region has 18 residues. V lost 7 bases and J lost 1; bases outside the gene matches: 12. Germline CDR1 and CDR2: SGHRS and YFSETQ.

V and J are TRBV18 and TRBJ2-1; 12 positions agree with TRBD1. J lost 8 bases, V lost 4 bases, and 6 bases had no gene match. The CDR3 extends over 15 amino acids. Germline V CDR1 and CDR2: KGHSH, LQKENI. The CDR3 sequence is CASSLRDRGPDEQFF. The DNA of the CDR3 is TGTGCCAGCTCACTCCGGGACAGGGGGCCGGATGAGCAGTTCTTC.

This chain joins TRBV27 and TRBJ2-5; 10 nucleotides align to TRBD2. J lost 4 bases, V lost 6 bases, and 17 bases had no gene match. The CDR3 extends over 18 amino acids. In germline, CDR1 is MNHEY, CDR2 SMNVEV (reference sequence). As DNA, the CDR3 is TGTGCCAGCAGCTTCTTCTTTCCAAGCGGGGGGGCGGGAGAGACCCAGTACTTC. It encodes CASSFFFPSGGAGETQYF.

The chain recombines TRBV5-1 with TRBJ1-1, with D possibly being TRBD1 (6 bases). The CDR3 is made up of 16 amino acids. Germline assignment: CDR1 SGHRS and CDR2 YFSETQ. V dropped 3 bases and J dropped 6 bases, with 21 bases sitting between them. The CDR3 DNA is TGCGCCAGCAGCTGGGGGCCCCTCCAGGGAAGCGCTGAAGCTTTCTTT. This encodes CASSWGPLQGSAEAFF.

This chain uses TRBV5-5 with TRBJ1-2; perhaps TRBD1 as D (6 bases). The CDR3 length is 15 residues. The germline V and J ends were trimmed by 4 bases and 2 bases, with 15 bases remaining between them. CDR1 is SGHKS and CDR2 is YYEKEE in the germline V gene (reference sequence). CDR3 bases: TGTGCCAGCAGCATCAACCCCCAGGGGAACTATGGCTACACCTTC. Translating gives CASSINPQGNYGYTF.

V gene TRBV12-5 combines with J gene TRBJ1-2; the D gene is possibly TRBD1 (5 bases). The V gene's germline CDR1 is LGHNT and CDR2 FRNRAP. The ends were cut back, 0 bases at V and 1 base at J, with 15 bases in the middle. The CDR3 spans 17 residues. The CDR3 loop reads CASGLVQRLGGNYGYTF. CDR3 in DNA: TGTGCTAGTGGTTTGGTACAACGACTGGGGGGTAACTATGGCTACACCTTC. Complete variable domain (other parts from reference TRBV12-5 and TRBJ1-2): DARVTQTPRHKVTEMGQEVTMRCQPILGHNTVFWYRQTMMQGLELLAYFRNRAPLDDSGMPKDRFSAEMPDATLATLKIQPSEPRDSAVYFCASGLVQRLGGNYGYTFGSGTRLTVV.

This chain connects TRBV6-6 to TRBJ1-3; D unresolved. CDR3 length: 15 residues. From germline, CDR1 is MNHNY and CDR2 SVGAGI (reference sequence). V gave up 5 bases and J gave up 0 bases, with 11 bases separating them. CDR3: CASSQITNSGNTIYF. The CDR3 region has the DNA TGTGCCAGCAGTCAGATTACCAACTCTGGAAACACCATATATTTT.